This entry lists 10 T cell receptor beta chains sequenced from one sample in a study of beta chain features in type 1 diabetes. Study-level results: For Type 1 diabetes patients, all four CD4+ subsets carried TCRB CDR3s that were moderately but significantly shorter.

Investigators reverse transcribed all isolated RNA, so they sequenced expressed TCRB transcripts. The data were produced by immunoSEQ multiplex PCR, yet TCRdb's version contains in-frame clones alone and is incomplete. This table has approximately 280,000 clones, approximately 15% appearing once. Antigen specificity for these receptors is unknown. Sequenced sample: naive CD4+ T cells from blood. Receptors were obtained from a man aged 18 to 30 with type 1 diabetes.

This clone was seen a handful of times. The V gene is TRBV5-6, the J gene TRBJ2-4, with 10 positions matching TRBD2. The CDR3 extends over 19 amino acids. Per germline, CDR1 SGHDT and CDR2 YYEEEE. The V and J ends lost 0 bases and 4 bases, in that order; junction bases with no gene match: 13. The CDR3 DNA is TGTGCCAGCAGCTTGGTTCCTAGCGGGAGAAGGAGCTGGAAAAACATTCAGTACTTC. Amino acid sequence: CASSLVPSGRRSWKNIQYF. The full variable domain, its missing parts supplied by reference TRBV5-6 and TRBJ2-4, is DAGVTQSPTHLIKTRGQQVTLRCSPKSGHDTVSWYQQALGQGPQFIFQYYEEEERQRGNFPDRFSGHQFPNYSSELNVNALLLGDSALYLCASSLVPSGRRSWKNIQYFGAGTRLSVL.

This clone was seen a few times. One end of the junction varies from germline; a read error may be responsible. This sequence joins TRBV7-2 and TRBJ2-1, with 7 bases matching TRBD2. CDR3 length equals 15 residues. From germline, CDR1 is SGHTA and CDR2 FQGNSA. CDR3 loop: CASSLAARRGNEQFF. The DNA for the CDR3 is TGTGCCAGCAGCCTAGCGGCAAGGAGGGGTAATGAGCAGTTCTTC.

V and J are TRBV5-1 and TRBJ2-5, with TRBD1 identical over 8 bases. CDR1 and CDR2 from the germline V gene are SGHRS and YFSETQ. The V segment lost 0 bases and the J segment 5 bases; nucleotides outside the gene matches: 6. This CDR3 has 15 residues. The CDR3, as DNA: TGCGCCAGCAGCTTGGGGTCAGGGGGCATGGAGACCCAGTACTTC. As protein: CASSLGSGGMETQYF. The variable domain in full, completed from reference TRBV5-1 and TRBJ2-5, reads KAGVTQTPRYLIKTRGQQVTLSCSPISGHRSVSWYQQTPGQGLQFLFEYFSETQRNKGNFPGRFSGRQFSNSRSEMNVSTLELGDSALYLCASSLGSGGMETQYFGPGTRLLVL.

The DNA of the CDR3 is TGTGCCAGCCTCGGGTTAGTGAACACTGAAGCTTTCTTT. It encodes CASLGLVNTEAFF. The rearrangement uses TRBV2 and TRBJ1-1; D is unresolved. Trimming stripped 8 bases from V and 0 bases from J, with 10 bases between. The germline V gene encodes CDR1 SNHLY and CDR2 FYNNEI. The CDR3 is 13 amino acids.

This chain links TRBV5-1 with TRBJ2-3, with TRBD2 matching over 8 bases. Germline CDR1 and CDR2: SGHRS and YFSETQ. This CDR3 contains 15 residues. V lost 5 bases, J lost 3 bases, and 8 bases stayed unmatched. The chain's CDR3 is CASSTGSSGTDTQYF. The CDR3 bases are TGCGCCAGCAGTACAGGCTCTAGCGGGACAGATACGCAGTATTTT.

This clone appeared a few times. Written as DNA, the CDR3 is TGTGCCAGCAGCACTTTGCGGGAGAGCACAGATACGCAGTATTTT. This encodes CASSTLRESTDTQYF. The chain couples TRBV7-9 to TRBJ2-3; 7 bases match TRBD2. The CDR3 loop spans 15 amino acids. The ends lost 5 bases at V and 0 bases at J; junction bases unmatched: 5. CDR1 and CDR2 (germline): SEHNR, FQNEAQ (reference sequence).

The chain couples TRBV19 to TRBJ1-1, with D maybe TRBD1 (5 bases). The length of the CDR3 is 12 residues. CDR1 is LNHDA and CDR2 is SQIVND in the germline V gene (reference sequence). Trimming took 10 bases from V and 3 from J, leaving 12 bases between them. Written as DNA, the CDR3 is TGTGCCACCTCGGGGGACTACACTGAAGCTTTCTTT. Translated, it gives CATSGDYTEAFF.

The CDR3 coding sequence is TGTGCCAGCAGTGAACTGGTAGCAGATACGCAGTATTTT. Translated: CASSELVADTQYF. This chain joins TRBV6-1 and TRBJ2-3; D remains unclear. The CDR3 runs to 13 residues. CDR1 and CDR2 from the germline V gene are MNHNS and SASEGT. V lost 2 bases and J lost 4, with 7 bases in between.

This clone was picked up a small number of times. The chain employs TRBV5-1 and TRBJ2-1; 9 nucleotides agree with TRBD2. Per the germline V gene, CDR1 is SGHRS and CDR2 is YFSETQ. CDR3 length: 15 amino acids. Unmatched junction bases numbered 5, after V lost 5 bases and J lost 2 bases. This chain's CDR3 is CASSRGGATYNEQFF. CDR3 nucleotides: TGCGCCAGCAGTCGCGGGGGGGCCACCTACAATGAGCAGTTCTTC.

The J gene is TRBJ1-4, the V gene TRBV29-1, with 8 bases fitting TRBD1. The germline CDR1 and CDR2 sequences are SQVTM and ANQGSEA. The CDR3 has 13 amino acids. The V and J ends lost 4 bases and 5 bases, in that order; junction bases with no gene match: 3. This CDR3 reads CSVAGTGNEKLFF. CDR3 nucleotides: TGCAGCGTTGCCGGGACAGGCAATGAAAAACTGTTTTTT.